The clone carrying this TCR beta chain ranks as medium-sized (0.01 to 0.1%). CDR3 length equals 13 residues. V was clipped by 6 bases and J by 7 bases, with 15 bases between them. Per germline, CDR1 LNHDA and CDR2 SQIVND (reference sequence). Some clones are missing from TCRdb's copy, which holds only in-frame ones; the method was immunoSEQ multiplex PCR. The repertoire holds approximately 25,000 clones, with 70% to 90% as singletons. The entry originates in a study of OX40 agonist ivuxolimab in advanced cancers. The sequence was collected from an adult with an advanced solid tumor such as melanoma, head and neck, liver or kidney cancer. V is TRBV19 and J is TRBJ1-2; a possible D gene is TRBD1 (6 bases). The specimen was CD4+ or CD8+ T cells sorted from blood, collected in a trial of the OX40 agonist ivuxolimab. The CDR3 spells CASSQGQRGGYTF. The CDR3 region has the DNA TGTGCCAGTAGCCAGGGACAACGGGGTGGCTACACCTTC.